The 11 T cell receptor beta chains in this list originate from one sample, sequenced in a study of CD8+ T cells in alopecia areata. As the sequencing template, cDNA was produced by extracting RNA and reverse transcribing it. Sequencing used immunoSEQ multiplex PCR; TCRdb keeps in-frame clones, though not all of them. The table includes about 82,000 clones, just over 50% detected once. Sample: NKG2D-high CD8+ T cells sorted from blood. These receptors all stem from a human donor with alopecia areata.

The chain is built from TRBV7-9 and TRBJ2-7; the D is unclear. This CDR3 contains 13 residues. The V gene lost 5 bases and the J gene lost 3 bases, with 11 bases spanning the gap. Looked up from germline, CDR1 is SEHNR and CDR2 is FQNEAQ (reference sequence). This CDR3 is CASSPSRSYEQYF. The CDR3 nucleotides are TGTGCCAGCAGCCCGAGCAGGAGCTACGAGCAGTACTTC.

This clone was seen only a few times. The chain uses TRBV29-1 and TRBJ1-2; 8 bases line up with TRBD1. The V segment lost 6 bases and the J segment 8 bases; nucleotides outside the gene matches: 11. CDR1 is SQVTM and CDR2 is ANQGSEA in the germline V gene. The CDR3 runs to 13 residues. CDR3 DNA: TGCAGCGTCTGGACAGGGACGATGGCGGGCTACACCTTC. It translates to CSVWTGTMAGYTF.

This clone appeared a few times. This chain uses TRBV29-1 with TRBJ2-3; TRBD2 matches at 7 bases. V shed 7 bases and J 3 bases; nucleotides not matched to a gene: 1. Germline V gene lookup returns CDR1 SQVTM and CDR2 ANQGSEA. This CDR3 has 11 residues. This chain's CDR3 is CSGGGTDTQYF. The CDR3 DNA reads as TGCAGCGGGGGGGGGACAGATACGCAGTATTTT.

V is TRBV7-8 and J is TRBJ2-7, with D unclear. The CDR3 is made up of 16 amino acids. CDR1 and CDR2 (germline): SGHVS, FQNEAQ. The V end lost 2 bases, the J end lost 3 bases, and 17 bases lay between the germline ends. This chain's CDR3 is CASSLYGREGNYEQYF. CDR3 nucleotides: TGTGCCAGCAGCTTATACGGACGTGAAGGGAACTACGAGCAGTACTTC.

This clone was counted only a few times. The chain is built from TRBV28 and TRBJ2-7; possible D gene TRBD2, 6 bases. Germline V gives CDR1 MDHEN, CDR2 SYDVKM. The germline V and J ends were trimmed by 2 bases and 2 bases, with 13 bases remaining between them. This CDR3 contains 15 residues. The CDR3 sequence: CASSLLREQPYEQYF. DNA of the CDR3: TGTGCCAGCAGTTTACTGCGGGAACAACCCTACGAGCAGTACTTC.

The chain uses TRBV29-1 and TRBJ2-3, with no clear D. Germline CDR1 SQVTM, CDR2 ANQGSEA. Between the trimmed V and J ends, which lost 4 bases and 1 base, there was a span of 3 bases. The CDR3 spans 11 residues. The CDR3 reads CSVAGTDTQYF. CDR3 coding DNA: TGCAGCGTTGCGGGCACAGATACGCAGTATTTT.

This clone was detected only a few times. This rearrangement joins TRBV29-1 to TRBJ2-7; 9 bases match TRBD1. V dropped 2 bases and J dropped 2; count of bases not matched to a gene: 7. CDR1 and CDR2 from the germline V gene are SQVTM and ANQGSEA. The CDR3 extends over 15 amino acids. This CDR3 is CSVESGTGNPYEQYF. Written as DNA, the CDR3 is TGCAGCGTTGAATCCGGGACAGGGAACCCCTACGAGCAGTACTTC.

The V call is TRBV2, the J call TRBJ2-2; D unclear. This CDR3 comprises 13 residues. V lost 5 bases and J 3 bases, leaving 7 bases between the germline ends. The germline gives CDR1 SNHLY, CDR2 FYNNEI. CDR3 DNA sequence: TGTGCCAGCAGTTCCACCTACACCGGGGAGCTGTTTTTT. Protein: CASSSTYTGELFF.

This chain uses TRBV29-1 with TRBJ2-7; D is possibly TRBD2 (6 bases). Germline-derived CDR1 and CDR2 are SQVTM and ANQGSEA. Trimming stripped 5 bases from V and 3 bases from J, with 14 bases between. The CDR3 spans 13 residues. CDR3 residues: CSVKKGGDYEQYF. In nucleotides, the CDR3 is TGCAGCGTTAAAAAAGGAGGGGACTACGAGCAGTACTTC.

This clone was detected a few times. This sequence joins TRBV28 and TRBJ1-5; D is ambiguous. The length of the CDR3 is 15 residues. V lost 5 bases and J lost 5, with 16 bases in between. Germline loops: CDR1 MDHEN, CDR2 SYDVKM. The CDR3, as DNA: TGTGCCAGCAGTATTCGGGGAGTCCGGGATCAGCCCCAGCATTTT. This translates into CASSIRGVRDQPQHF. The full variable domain, rest sourced from reference TRBV28 and TRBJ1-5, is DVKVTQSSRYLVKRTGEKVFLECVQDMDHENMFWYRQDPGLGLRLIYFSYDVKMKEKGDIPEGYSVSREKKERFSLILESASTNQTSMYLCASSIRGVRDQPQHFGDGTRLSIL.

V is TRBV20-1 and J is TRBJ1-2, with unresolved D. Germline CDR1 DFQATT, CDR2 SNEGSKA (reference sequence). This CDR3 has 9 amino acids. The CDR3 DNA reads as TGCCTCGCCGGGGATGGCTACACCTTC. Translation: CLAGDGYTF.